The clone carrying this T cell receptor (beta chain) was picked up a small number of times. Sample-barcoded 5' priming and a J-beta primer mix drove a second PCR of roughly 6 to 12 cycles. A tag from a template-switch adaptor with 12 random nucleotides marked each cDNA molecule. TCRdb fed the 5' RACE reads into MiXCR, producing one record per CDR3 protein. The sample lists 1,300,000 or so distinct CDR3 sequences; approximately 63% were seen once. The data belong to a study of blood T cells in healthy people across ages. Germline V gene lookup returns CDR1 MNHEY and CDR2 SVGEGT. V lost 6 bases and J lost 6, with 12 bases in between. This CDR3 comprises 13 residues.

This TCR derives from a man aged 18 to 35 in good health. The sequenced sample consisted of blood. The chain employs TRBV6-2 or TRBV6-3 and TRBJ2-1; D gene uncertain. The CDR3, as DNA: TGTGCCAGCAGCCGTGAAGTGGGCAATGAGCAGTTCTTC. Amino acid sequence: CASSREVGNEQFF.